This T cell receptor (beta chain) was profiled in a study of blood T cell repertoires in COVID-19. Study background: PBMCs, B-cell-depleted T cells, or T cells were the source of the cDNA or gDNA that made up the material.

Germline CDR1 is LNHDA and CDR2 is SQIVND (reference sequence). The CDR3 contains 17 residues. The V gene lost 3 bases and the J gene lost 4 bases, with 21 bases spanning the gap. This table comes from immunoSEQ multiplex PCR, and its TCRdb copy is limited to in-frame clones, with some not included. The sample has 150,000 to 200,000 clones; around nine tenths are singletons. This TCR was sampled from a man between 18 and 35 years old with active or convalescent COVID-19. This chain uses TRBV19 with TRBJ1-2, with D tentatively TRBD1 (6 bases). The sequenced material came from peripheral blood. CDR3 loop: CASSISIRTVSVYGYTF. Here the CDR3 DNA reads TGTGCCAGTAGTATTAGTATCAGGACAGTATCAGTCTATGGCTACACCTTC.